Detailed here is one T cell receptor beta chain. The target antigen is unknown. Germline lookup yields CDR1 MGHRA and CDR2 YSYEKL. CDR3 length: 14 residues. Trimming removed 4 bases from V and 9 bases from J, with 16 bases in between. The entry originates in a study of T cells after yellow fever vaccination. Study-wide points: Sorted repertoires could include abundant contaminating clonotypes from bulk cells. A weaker but faster secondary response was observed, peaking on day 5 versus 15.

MiXCR, run by TCRdb on the 5' RACE reads, gives a single entry per CDR3 protein. The table has about 120,000 distinct CDR3 sequences, about 8.2% seen once; the top ten hold roughly 43%. The chain joins TRBV4-1 to TRBJ1-5; tentatively, D is TRBD1 (6 bases). This specimen consisted of CD8+ T cells sorted from PBMCs, obtained on the day of the yellow fever booster vaccination. The TCR was taken from a young man who received the YFV17D yellow fever vaccine. CDR3 DNA: TGCGCCAGCAGCCCCAAGGGGGTTCCGAGGCCCCAGCATTTT. Translating gives CASSPKGVPRPQHF.